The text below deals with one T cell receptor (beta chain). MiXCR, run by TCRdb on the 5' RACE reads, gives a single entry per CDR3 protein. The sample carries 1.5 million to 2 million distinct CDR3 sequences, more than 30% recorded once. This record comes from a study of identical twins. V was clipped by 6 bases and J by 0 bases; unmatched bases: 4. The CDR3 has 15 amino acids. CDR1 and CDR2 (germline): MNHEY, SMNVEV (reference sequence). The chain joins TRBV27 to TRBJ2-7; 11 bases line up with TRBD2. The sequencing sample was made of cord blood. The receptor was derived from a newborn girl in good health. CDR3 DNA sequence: TGTGCCAGCAGACTCGGGACTAGCGGCTCCTACGAGCAGTACTTC. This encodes CASRLGTSGSYEQYF.